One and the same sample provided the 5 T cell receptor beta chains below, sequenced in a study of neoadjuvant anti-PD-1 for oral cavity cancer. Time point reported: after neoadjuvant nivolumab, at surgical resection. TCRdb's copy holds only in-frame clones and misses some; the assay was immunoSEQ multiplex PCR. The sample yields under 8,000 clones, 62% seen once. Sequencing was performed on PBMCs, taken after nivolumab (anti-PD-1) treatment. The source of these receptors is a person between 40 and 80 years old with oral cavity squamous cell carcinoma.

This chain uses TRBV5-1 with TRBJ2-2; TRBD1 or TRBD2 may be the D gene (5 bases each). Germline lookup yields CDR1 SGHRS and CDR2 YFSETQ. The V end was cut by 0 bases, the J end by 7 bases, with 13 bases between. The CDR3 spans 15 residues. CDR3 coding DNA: TGCGCCAGCAGCTTGGGGGACGGCCCTGGCGGGGAGCTGTTTTTT. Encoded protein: CASSLGDGPGGELFF. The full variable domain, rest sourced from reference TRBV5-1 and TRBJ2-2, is KAGVTQTPRYLIKTRGQQVTLSCSPISGHRSVSWYQQTPGQGLQFLFEYFSETQRNKGNFPGRFSGRQFSNSRSEMNVSTLELGDSALYLCASSLGDGPGGELFFGEGSRLTVL.

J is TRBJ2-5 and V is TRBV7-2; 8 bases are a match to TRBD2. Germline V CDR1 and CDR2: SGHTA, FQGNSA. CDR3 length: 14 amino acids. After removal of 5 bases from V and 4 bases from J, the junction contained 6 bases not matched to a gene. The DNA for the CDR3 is TGTGCCAGCAGCCCGACTAGCGTCCCAGAGACCCAGTACTTC. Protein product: CASSPTSVPETQYF.

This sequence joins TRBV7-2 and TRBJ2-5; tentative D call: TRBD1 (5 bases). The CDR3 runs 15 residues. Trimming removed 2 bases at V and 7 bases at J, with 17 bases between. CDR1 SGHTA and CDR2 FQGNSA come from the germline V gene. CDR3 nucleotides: TGTGCCAGCAGCTTAACCAGGGATGGTTCGGGGACCCAGTACTTC. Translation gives CASSLTRDGSGTQYF.

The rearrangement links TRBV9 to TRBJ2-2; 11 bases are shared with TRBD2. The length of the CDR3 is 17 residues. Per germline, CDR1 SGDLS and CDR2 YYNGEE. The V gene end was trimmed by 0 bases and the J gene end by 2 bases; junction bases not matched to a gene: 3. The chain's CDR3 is CASSVGSGGANTGELFF. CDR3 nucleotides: TGTGCCAGCAGCGTAGGTAGCGGGGGGGCAAACACCGGGGAGCTGTTTTTT.

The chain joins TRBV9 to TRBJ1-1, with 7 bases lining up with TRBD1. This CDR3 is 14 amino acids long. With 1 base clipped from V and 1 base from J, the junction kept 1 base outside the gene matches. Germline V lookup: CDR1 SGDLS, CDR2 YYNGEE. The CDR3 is CASSVTGENTEAFF. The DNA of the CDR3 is TGTGCCAGCAGCGTAACAGGGGAGAACACTGAAGCTTTCTTT.